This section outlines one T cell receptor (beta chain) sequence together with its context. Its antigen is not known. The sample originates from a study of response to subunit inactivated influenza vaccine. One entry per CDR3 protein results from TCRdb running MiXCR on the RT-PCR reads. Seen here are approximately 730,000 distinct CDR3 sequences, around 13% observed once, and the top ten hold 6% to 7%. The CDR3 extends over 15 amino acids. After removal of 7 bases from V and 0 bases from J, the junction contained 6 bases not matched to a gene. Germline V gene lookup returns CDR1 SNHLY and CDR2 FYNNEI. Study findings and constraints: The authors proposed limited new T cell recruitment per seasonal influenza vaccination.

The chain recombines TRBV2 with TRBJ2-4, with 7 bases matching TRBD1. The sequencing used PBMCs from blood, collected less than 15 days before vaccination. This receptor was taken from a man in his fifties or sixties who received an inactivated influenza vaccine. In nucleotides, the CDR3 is TGTGCCAGCAATACAGGGGCCTTAGCCAAAAACATTCAGTACTTC. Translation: CASNTGALAKNIQYF.